This record concerns one TCR beta chain sequence. No antigen is known for it. Base-call qualities are not available, and no considerably larger clone is one nucleotide away. Reading from cysteine to phenylalanine, the CDR3 counts 16 amino acids. Only CDR3 DNA remains: 48 bases, in frame from the first base. The junction carries 18 bases between V and J, which are trimmed by 3 bases and 4 bases respectively. From a lookup of the germline V gene (reference sequence), CDR1 and CDR2 are DFQATT and SNEGSKA. The sample is drawn from a study of CD8 T cells in ankylosing spondylitis (dated by TCRdb to 2016 to 2017). The study in broad terms: The study profiled T cell receptor beta repertoires in healthy donors and ankylosing spondylitis patients to find disease-linked TCR variants. The full study cohort comprised 20 to 30 ankylosing spondylitis patients and 110 or so healthy donors. Samples of peripheral blood were taken, and for ankylosing spondylitis patients, synovial fluid was collected as well.

General study outcomes and caveats: The disease-linked clones had a CD8+ phenotype and were found at relatively low frequencies in peripheral blood. Blood from ankylosing spondylitis patients appeared to be characterized by a TCR beta motif made up of fewer than ten highly homologous amino acid variants. The disease-linked clones were reported as significantly enriched in matched synovial fluid samples from ankylosing spondylitis patients. Some of the motif variants had been reported before in the synovial fluid and blood of reactive arthritis patients, a finding that suggests common disease-initiation mechanisms.

The sample was run on an Illumina HiSeq 2500. TCR beta libraries were prepared by quantitative 5'-RACE with molecular barcodes. Regarding the original processing steps: To identify disease-linked TCR variants, a new computational method was used, one built on a probabilistic model of VDJ rearrangement. TCRdb applied fastp at Q25 and MiXCR to the public reads, then kept only in-frame beta chains. For every CDR3 protein sequence, its rows merge into one entry that carries the most common genes and DNA. TCRdb assigned the V and J calls; the authors' analysis was not used. The sample table contains around 340,000 distinct CDR3 sequences; only one count was recorded for 20% to 25% of them. The ten top clones hold approximately 14% of the sample.

The sample taken for sequencing was blood, either unsorted or a sorted T cell fraction (not recorded which). The chain is encoded by TRBV20-1 joined to TRBJ2-2; TRBD1 is perhaps the D gene, given 5 matching bases. The sequence was collected from a male donor with ankylosing spondylitis or in good health (not recorded which). The CDR3 protein is CSARFRVDRATGELFF. In nucleotides, the sequence is TGCAGTGCTAGGTTCAGGGTAGATCGGGCCACCGGGGAGCTGTTTTTT.